This is a list of T cell receptor beta chains from one sample in a study of cytomegalovirus exposure and HLA in healthy donors. Profiling relied on immunoSEQ multiplex PCR, and the TCRdb table lists in-frame clones only, not all of them. There are 95,000 to 150,000 clones in the sample; 65% to 90% occur only once, and around 2% lies in the top ten. Sequenced input: PBMCs. The source is a man aged 25 to 40 in good health and CMV-seronegative. The conserved cysteine and the conserved F or W are not part of the CDR3 here.

>TRBJ1-6|TRBV5-1
ASSSEPGLLPLH
>TRBJ1-5|TRBV15
ATSDRGFQPQH
>TRBJ2-1|TRBV18
ASSTSGGAGASYNEQF
>TRBJ1-2|TRBV6-1
ATLWDSRLGGGYT
>TRBJ1-5|TRBV19
ASSTTGRGSNQPQH
>TRBJ1-2|TRBV27
ASSVTGGLGYGYT
>TRBJ1-6|TRBV7-6
ASSLAPPGQDRSYNSPLH
>TRBJ2-7|TRBV7-9
ASSFRGTYEQY
>TRBJ2-7|TRBV15
ATSRVAQTYEQY
>TRBJ2-7|TRBV19
ASSMGQGGYYAYEQY
>TRBJ1-2|TRBV20-1
SASVRHGYT
>TRBJ1-6|TRBV15
ATNERHYVYNSPLH
>TRBJ1-1|TRBV5-1
ASSLGTGRDTEAF
>TRBJ1-6|TRBV18
ASSPEQNSPLH
>TRBJ2-3|TRBV19
ASSAGLPPDTQY
>TRBJ1-2|TRBV4-1
ASSQGQGTANYGYT
>TRBJ2-5|TRBV7-2
ASSLGRWVRETQY
>TRBJ2-7|TRBV6-5
ASRLYRVGSYEQY
>TRBJ1-1|TRBV7-6
ASSLAPGWNTEAF
>TRBJ2-6|TRBV27
ASSLLVGSGANGLT
>TRBJ1-1|TRBV30
AWSPAGALMNTEAF
>TRBJ1-6|TRBV30
AWRRQGSSYNSPLH
>TRBJ1-4|TRBV6-1
ASRQGPTNEKLF
>TRBJ2-1|TRBV28
ASSLRSGYNEQF
>TRBJ2-7|TRBV7-9
ASSSRQGLTYEQY
>TRBJ1-5|TRBV6-6
ASSYSIEQPQH
>TRBJ1-4|TRBV15
ATSTGFRDYNEKLF
>TRBJ2-7|TRBV11-2
ASSQFPWPGSYEQY
>TRBJ1-1|TRBV5-4
ASSPDRDDTEAF
>TRBJ2-6|TRBV18
ASSPRQVPQSGANVLT
>TRBJ2-2|TRBV5-1
ASNSPPTGELF
>TRBJ1-3|TRBV19
ASSTMTGRLGNTIY
>TRBJ2-7|TRBV19
ASSILFDRAYEQY
>TRBJ2-5|TRBV4-1
ASTQTPGAQETQY
>TRBJ2-7|TRBV30
AWSEQGYEQY
>TRBJ1-2|TRBV18
ASSPLRTGGIANYGYT
>TRBJ1-2|TRBV5-1
ASSLAATGGGYT
>TRBJ1-5|TRBV27
ASTRSGGEGQPQH
>TRBJ2-5|TRBV5-1
ASSLGSTGVETQY